Presented here are 17 T cell receptor beta chains from one specimen sequenced in a study of T cells in Graves' hyperthyroidism and ophthalmopathy (dated by TCRdb to about 2019). Libraries were built with multiplex PCR. The run used an Illumina HiSeq 2000. Amplification of TCR beta CDR3 regions was carried out from RNA transcripts. For the first round of RT-PCR on the TCR CDR3, the HTBI primer set was used together with the Qiagen OneStep RT-PCR kit. TCRdb ran its own pipeline on the public reads, namely fastp trimming at Q25 and MiXCR clone calling, and kept in-frame beta chains. Every CDR3 protein is listed once, alongside the most common genes and DNA of its rows. In this sample the table shows around 620,000 distinct CDR3 sequences, approximately 15% of which occur a single time. The ten largest clones take up approximately 6.4% of the sample. What was sequenced was blood. These receptors originate from a young woman with Graves' ophthalmopathy.

Remarks on this clonotype: The junction does not match germline at one end; this may be a read error. This chain joins TRBV19 and TRBJ2-7, with D possibly being TRBD2 (5 bases). CDR3 size: 13 residues. Per germline, CDR1 LNHDA and CDR2 SQIVND (reference sequence). The CDR3 sequence is CSSSAGLTYEQYF. The DNA of the CDR3 is TGTTCCAGTAGTGCAGGACTGACCTACGAGCAGTACTTC.

This clonotype was seen many times. The chain employs TRBV7-9 and TRBJ2-7; D is ambiguous. The CDR3 has 13 amino acids. Germline assignment: CDR1 SEHNR and CDR2 FQNEAQ (reference sequence). V lost 0 bases and J 4 bases, leaving 7 bases between the germline ends. CDR3 amino acids: CASSLALEYEQYF. The CDR3 nucleotides read TGTGCCAGCAGCTTAGCGCTAGAGTACGAGCAGTACTTC. The full variable domain, completed using reference TRBV7-9 and TRBJ2-7, is DTGVSQNPRHKITKRGQNVTFRCDPISEHNRLYWYRQTLGQGPEFLTYFQNEAQLEKSRLLSDRFSAERPKGSFSTLEIQRTEQGDSAMYLCASSLALEYEQYFGPGTRLTVT.

The table lists this clonotype with many counts. This chain connects TRBV28 to TRBJ1-6; the match to TRBD1 covers 9 bases. CDR3 size: 18 residues. J lost 14 bases, V lost 1 base, and 18 bases had no gene match. From germline, CDR1 is MDHEN and CDR2 SYDVKM. CDR3 sequence (DNA): TGTGCCAGCAGTTTATTTTTCCCCCGGGACAGGGTCCAGAAATCCCTCCACTTT. Its translation is CASSLFFPRDRVQKSLHF. The whole variable domain, filled in from reference TRBV28 and TRBJ1-6, reads DVKVTQSSRYLVKRTGEKVFLECVQDMDHENMFWYRQDPGLGLRLIYFSYDVKMKEKGDIPEGYSVSREKKERFSLILESASTNQTSMYLCASSLFFPRDRVQKSLHFGNGTRLTVT.

This clonotype occurred a few times. The chain links TRBV9 to TRBJ2-3; D is ambiguous. Trimming stripped 3 bases from V and 2 bases from J, with 19 bases between. CDR3 length: 17 residues. Germline V CDR1 and CDR2: SGDLS, YYNGEE. The CDR3: CASSARHPSGITDTQYF. The CDR3 nucleotides read TGTGCCAGCAGCGCCCGTCACCCCTCTGGGATCACAGATACGCAGTATTTT.

The V call is TRBV2, the J call TRBJ1-2; 8 bases fit TRBD1. V trimming: 7 bases; J trimming: 5 bases; junction bases outside the gene matches: 6. This CDR3 comprises 13 residues. In germline, CDR1 is SNHLY, CDR2 FYNNEI. CDR3 residues: CASNGQGQYGYTF. CDR3 nucleotides: TGTGCCAGCAATGGACAGGGCCAGTATGGCTACACCTTC. Variable domain in full (rest from reference TRBV2 and TRBJ1-2): EPEVTQTPSHQVTQMGQEVILRCVPISNHLYFYWYRQILGQKVEFLVSFYNNEISEKSEIFDDQFSVERPDGSNFTLKIRSTKLEDSAMYFCASNGQGQYGYTFGSGTRLTVV.

This clonotype was found many times. CDR3 region: CASSPPGLAGTETQYF. The DNA of the CDR3 is TGTGCCAGTAGTCCGCCCGGACTAGCGGGAACGGAGACCCAGTACTTC. V and J are TRBV19 and TRBJ2-5; TRBD2 matches 12 bases. The CDR3 totals 16 residues. CDR1 and CDR2 from the germline V gene are LNHDA and SQIVND (reference sequence). The J segment lost 5 bases and the V segment lost 5 bases, leaving 9 bases of the junction unmatched.

The sample holds many counts of this clonotype. The V and J genes are TRBV7-6 and TRBJ2-7; D call uncertain. Germline V CDR1 and CDR2: SGHVS, FNYEAQ. This CDR3 comprises 14 residues. V was pared by 1 base and J by 3 bases, with 10 bases between. The CDR3 bases are TGTGCCAGCAGCTTAGGGTACACCCACTACGAGCAGTACTTC. It codes for CASSLGYTHYEQYF.

This clonotype came up a few times. The chain recombines TRBV9 with TRBJ2-1; TRBD2 is a possible D gene (6 bases). V shed 4 bases and J shed 5 bases, with 19 bases lying between them. The CDR3 has 16 amino acids. Germline CDR1 SGDLS, CDR2 YYNGEE. CDR3 DNA: TGTGCCAGCAGCCTCCGTTCCGGGGAGGTGAACAATGAGCAGTTCTTC. Residues: CASSLRSGEVNNEQFF.

This clonotype was seen at least ten times. The CDR3 nucleotides are TGTGCCAGCAGCTTATACCTAGCGGGAGTCACAGATACGCAGTATTTT. Translated, it gives CASSLYLAGVTDTQYF. The chain joins TRBV7-3 to TRBJ2-3, with TRBD2 identical over 10 bases. V dropped 2 bases and J dropped 2; count of bases not matched to a gene: 4. Germline V gene lookup returns CDR1 SGHTA and CDR2 FQGTGA. The CDR3 is 16 residues long.

This clonotype appeared many times. The CDR3 is CASSYSASGSPYEQYF. Written as DNA, the CDR3 is TGTGCCAGCAGTTACTCGGCTAGCGGGAGTCCCTACGAGCAGTACTTC. The chain is built from TRBV6-2 or TRBV6-3 and TRBJ2-7, with 10 bases identical to TRBD2. CDR1 and CDR2 from the germline V gene are MNHEY and SVGEGT. Unmatched junction bases numbered 4, after V lost 0 bases and J lost 2 bases. This CDR3 has 16 residues.

This clonotype was observed many times. The V gene is TRBV11-2, the J gene TRBJ2-7; tentative D call: TRBD2 (6 bases). The V end was cut by 4 bases, the J end by 7 bases, with 23 bases between. The CDR3 runs 16 residues. Germline V gene lookup returns CDR1 SGHAT and CDR2 FQNNGV. In nucleotides, the CDR3 is TGTGCCAGCAGCTCCCTGAGTAGCGGAATACGTAGGGAGCAGTACTTC. It codes for CASSSLSSGIRREQYF.

At least ten counts were recorded for this clonotype. The chain carries TRBV27 and TRBJ2-1; 8 bases agree with TRBD2. Germline V gene data show CDR1 as MNHEY and CDR2 as SMNVEV (reference sequence). Germline trimming cut 5 bases from V and 9 bases from J; bases unmatched to any gene: 9. This CDR3 is built from 14 residues. The CDR3 protein is CASSPGTRSSEQFF. In DNA, the CDR3 is TGTGCCAGCAGTCCAGGGACTAGATCCAGTGAGCAGTTCTTC.

The sample holds many counts of this clonotype. The genes are TRBV7-3 and TRBJ2-1, with a tentative D call TRBD1 (6 bases). CDR1 is SGHTA, CDR2 FQGTGA, per germline. CDR3 length: 17 residues. V was trimmed by 5 bases and J by 0 bases, leaving 17 bases between them. This chain's CDR3 is CASSPRGSASSYNEQFF. The DNA of the CDR3 is TGTGCCAGCAGCCCCAGGGGAAGTGCTAGCTCCTACAATGAGCAGTTCTTC.

This clonotype has only a few counts. Here the CDR3 DNA reads TGCAGTGCGTCACCCGCCAGGGACTATCCCCAATTTAAAGTAAATGAGCAGTTCTTC. The encoded protein is CSASPARDYPQFKVNEQFF. The J gene is TRBJ2-1, the V gene TRBV20-1; TRBD2 matches 7 bases. The CDR3 totals 19 residues. Germline V CDR1 and CDR2: DFQATT, SNEGSKA (reference sequence). V lost 6 bases, J lost 7 bases, and 27 bases stayed unmatched.

This clonotype was counted at least ten times. The V gene is TRBV18, the J gene TRBJ2-1; no clear D gene. Trimming pared 5 bases from V and 6 bases from J, leaving 11 bases between. The CDR3 is made up of 13 amino acids. Germline-derived CDR1 and CDR2 are KGHSH and LQKENI. CDR3 protein: CASSVSRINEQFF. The CDR3 DNA follows: TGTGCCAGCTCAGTTTCGAGGATCAATGAGCAGTTCTTC.

The sample holds many counts of this clonotype. J is TRBJ2-7 and V is TRBV6-5; a possible D gene is TRBD1 (5 bases). V lost 0 bases and J 2 bases, leaving 14 bases between the germline ends. The CDR3 loop spans 16 amino acids. Germline CDR1 and CDR2: MNHEY and SVGAGI. The CDR3 sequence is CASSYSKGDGTYEQYF. As DNA, the CDR3 is TGTGCCAGCAGTTACTCGAAAGGGGATGGAACCTACGAGCAGTACTTC.

This clonotype was picked up many times. CDR3 region: CASSSQGQDTEAFF. CDR3 bases: TGTGCCAGCAGTTCACAAGGTCAGGACACTGAAGCTTTCTTT. The chain employs TRBV6-1 and TRBJ1-1; D gene unclear. V lost 5 bases and J lost 3, with 13 bases in between. The germline V gene has CDR1 MNHNS and CDR2 SASEGT. The CDR3 is 14 residues long.